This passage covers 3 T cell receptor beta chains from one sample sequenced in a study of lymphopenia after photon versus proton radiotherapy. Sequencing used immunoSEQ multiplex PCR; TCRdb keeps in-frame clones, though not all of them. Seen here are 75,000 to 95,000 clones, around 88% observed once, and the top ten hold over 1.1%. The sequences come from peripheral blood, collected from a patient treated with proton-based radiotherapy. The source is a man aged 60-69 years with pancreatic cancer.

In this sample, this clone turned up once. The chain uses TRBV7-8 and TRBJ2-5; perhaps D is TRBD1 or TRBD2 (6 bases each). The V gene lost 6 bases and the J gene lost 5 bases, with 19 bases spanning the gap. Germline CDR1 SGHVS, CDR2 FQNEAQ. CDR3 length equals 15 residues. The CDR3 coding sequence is TGTGCCAGCAGGAGGGGGGCGGAGGATATGGAGACCCAGTACTTC. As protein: CASRRGAEDMETQYF.

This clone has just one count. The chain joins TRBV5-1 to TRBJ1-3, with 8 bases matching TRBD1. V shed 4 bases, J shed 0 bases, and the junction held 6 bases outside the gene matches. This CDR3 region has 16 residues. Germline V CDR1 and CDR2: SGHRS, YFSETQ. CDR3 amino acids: CASSLGQGRSGNTIYF. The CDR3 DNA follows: TGCGCCAGCAGCCTAGGACAGGGCCGCTCTGGAAACACCATATATTTT.

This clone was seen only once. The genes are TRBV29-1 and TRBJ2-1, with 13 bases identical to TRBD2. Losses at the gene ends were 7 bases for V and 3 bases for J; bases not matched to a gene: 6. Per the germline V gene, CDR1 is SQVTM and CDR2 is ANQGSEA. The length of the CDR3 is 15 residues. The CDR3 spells CSGILAGGIYNEQFF. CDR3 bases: TGCAGCGGCATACTAGCGGGAGGGATCTACAATGAGCAGTTCTTC.